Below, one T cell receptor (beta chain) is given with its context. This specimen belongs to a study of blood T cells in healthy people across ages. Through a sample-barcoded 5' primer and a J-beta primer mix, a second PCR was run for roughly 6 to 11 cycles. Through a template-switch adaptor with 12 random nucleotides, each cDNA molecule received a tag. TCRdb called the 5' RACE reads again in MiXCR, with one record for every CDR3 protein. The sample includes about 800,000 distinct CDR3 sequences, 55% to 75% of them seen just once. Sequenced input: blood. The TCR sequence derives from a man aged 30 to 45 in good health.

CDR3 in amino acids: CSVGRVGGYEQYF. The DNA for the CDR3 is TGCAGCGTTGGCCGGGTTGGGGGCTACGAGCAGTACTTC. The V call is TRBV29-1, the J call TRBJ2-5; TRBD1 or TRBD2 may be the D gene (5 bases each). The J call is uncertain, as TRBJ2-7 better fits the DNA end. Germline CDR1 reads SQVTM; CDR2 reads ANQGSEA. The CDR3 totals 13 residues.